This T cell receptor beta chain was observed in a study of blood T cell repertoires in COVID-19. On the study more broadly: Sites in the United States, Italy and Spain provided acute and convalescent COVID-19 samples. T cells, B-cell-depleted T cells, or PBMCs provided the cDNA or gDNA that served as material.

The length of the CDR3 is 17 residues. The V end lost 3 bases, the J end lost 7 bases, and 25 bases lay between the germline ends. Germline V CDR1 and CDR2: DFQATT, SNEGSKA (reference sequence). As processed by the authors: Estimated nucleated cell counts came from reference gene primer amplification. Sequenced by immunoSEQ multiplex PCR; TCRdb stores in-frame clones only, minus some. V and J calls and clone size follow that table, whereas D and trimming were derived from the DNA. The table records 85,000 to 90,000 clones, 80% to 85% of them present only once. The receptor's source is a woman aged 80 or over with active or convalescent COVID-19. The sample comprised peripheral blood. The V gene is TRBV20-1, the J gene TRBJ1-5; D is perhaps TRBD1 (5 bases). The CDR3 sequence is CSASPGVGDGAIQPQHF. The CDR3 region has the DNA TGCAGTGCTAGTCCGGGGGTTGGGGATGGGGCAATACAGCCCCAGCATTTT.